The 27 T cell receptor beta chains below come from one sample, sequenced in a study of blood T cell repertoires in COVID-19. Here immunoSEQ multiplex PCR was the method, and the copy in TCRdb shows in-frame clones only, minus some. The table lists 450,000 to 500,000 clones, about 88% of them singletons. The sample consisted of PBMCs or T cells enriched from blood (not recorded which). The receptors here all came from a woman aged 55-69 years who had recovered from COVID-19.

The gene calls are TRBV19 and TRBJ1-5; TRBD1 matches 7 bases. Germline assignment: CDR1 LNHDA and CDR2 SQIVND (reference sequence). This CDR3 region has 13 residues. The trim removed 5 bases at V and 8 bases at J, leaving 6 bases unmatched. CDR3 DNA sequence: TGTGCCAGTAGTTTGAACAGGGGTGAGCCCCAGCATTTT. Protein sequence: CASSLNRGEPQHF.

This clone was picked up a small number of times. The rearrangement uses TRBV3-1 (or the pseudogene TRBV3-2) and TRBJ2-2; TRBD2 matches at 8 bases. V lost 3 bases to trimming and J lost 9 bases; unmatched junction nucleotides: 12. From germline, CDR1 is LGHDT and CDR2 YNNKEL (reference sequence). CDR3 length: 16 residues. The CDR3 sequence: CASSQSGTRRNRELFF. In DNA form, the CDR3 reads TGTGCCAGCAGCCAGTCCGGGACTAGGAGGAACCGGGAGCTGTTTTTT.

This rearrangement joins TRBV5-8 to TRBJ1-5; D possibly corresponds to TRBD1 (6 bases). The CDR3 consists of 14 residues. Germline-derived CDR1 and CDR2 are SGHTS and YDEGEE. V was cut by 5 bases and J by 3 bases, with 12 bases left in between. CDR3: CASSRGQNNQPQHF. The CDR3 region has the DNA TGTGCCAGCAGTCGTGGACAGAACAATCAGCCCCAGCATTTT.

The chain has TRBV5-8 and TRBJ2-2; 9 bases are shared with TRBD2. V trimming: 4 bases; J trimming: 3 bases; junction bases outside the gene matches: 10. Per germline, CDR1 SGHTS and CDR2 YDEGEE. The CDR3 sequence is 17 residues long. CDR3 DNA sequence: TGTGCCAGCAGCCACAGTATAGCGGGGGCGGACACCGGGGAGCTGTTTTTT. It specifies CASSHSIAGADTGELFF.

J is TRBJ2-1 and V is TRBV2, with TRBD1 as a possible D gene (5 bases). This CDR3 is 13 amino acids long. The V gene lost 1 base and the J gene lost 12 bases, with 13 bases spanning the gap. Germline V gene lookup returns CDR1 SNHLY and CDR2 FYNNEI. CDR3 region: CASSEVGVGSQFF. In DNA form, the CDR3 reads TGTGCCAGCAGTGAAGTAGGGGTTGGTTCGCAGTTCTTC.

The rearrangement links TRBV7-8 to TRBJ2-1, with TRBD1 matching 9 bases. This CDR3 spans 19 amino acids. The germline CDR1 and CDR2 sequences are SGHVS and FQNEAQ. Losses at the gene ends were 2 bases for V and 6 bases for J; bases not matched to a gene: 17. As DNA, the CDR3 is TGTGCCAGCAGCTTAAAAAATGAACTCTTGTGGACAGGGGTCAATGAGCAGTTCTTC. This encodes CASSLKNELLWTGVNEQFF.

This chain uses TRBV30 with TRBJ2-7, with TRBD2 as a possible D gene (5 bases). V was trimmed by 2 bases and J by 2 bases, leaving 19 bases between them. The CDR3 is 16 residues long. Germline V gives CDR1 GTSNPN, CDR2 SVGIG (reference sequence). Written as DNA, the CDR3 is TGTGCCTGGAGTCCCCGGGGTCCCGTCCCCCCCTACGAGCAGTACGTC. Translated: CAWSPRGPVPPYEQYV.

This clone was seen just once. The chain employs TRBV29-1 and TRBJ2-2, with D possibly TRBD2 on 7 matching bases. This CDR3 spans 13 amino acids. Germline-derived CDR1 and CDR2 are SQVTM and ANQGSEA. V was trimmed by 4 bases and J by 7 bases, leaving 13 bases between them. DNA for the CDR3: TGCAGCGTTGGCGGGGGCTATGGCGGGGAGCTGTTTTTT. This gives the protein CSVGGGYGGELFF.

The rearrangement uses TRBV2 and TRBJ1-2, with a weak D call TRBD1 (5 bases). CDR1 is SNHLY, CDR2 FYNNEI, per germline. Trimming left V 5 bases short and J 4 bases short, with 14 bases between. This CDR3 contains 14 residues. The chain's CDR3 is CASSPTGGVYGYTF. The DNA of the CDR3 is TGTGCCAGCAGTCCCACCGGAGGGGTCTATGGCTACACCTTC.

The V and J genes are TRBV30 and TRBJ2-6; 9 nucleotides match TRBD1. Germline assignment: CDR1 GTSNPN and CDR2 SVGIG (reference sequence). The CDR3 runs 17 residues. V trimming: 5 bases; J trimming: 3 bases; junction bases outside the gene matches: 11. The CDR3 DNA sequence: TGTGCCTGGGGGGGACAGGGCACCCCCTTTGGGGCCAACGTCCTGACTTTC. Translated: CAWGGQGTPFGANVLTF.

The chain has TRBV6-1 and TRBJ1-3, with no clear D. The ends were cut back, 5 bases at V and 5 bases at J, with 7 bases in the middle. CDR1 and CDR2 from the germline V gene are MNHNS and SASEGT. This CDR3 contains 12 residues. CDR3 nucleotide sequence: TGTGCCAGCAGTCGTGAGCGAAACACCATATATTTT. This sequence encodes CASSRERNTIYF.

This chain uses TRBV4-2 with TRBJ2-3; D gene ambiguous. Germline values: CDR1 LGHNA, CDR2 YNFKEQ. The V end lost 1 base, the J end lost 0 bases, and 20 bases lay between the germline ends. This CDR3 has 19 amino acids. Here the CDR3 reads CASSQAGSGVISSTDTQYF. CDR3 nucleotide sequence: TGTGCCAGCAGCCAAGCGGGTTCGGGTGTGATCTCTAGCACAGATACGCAGTATTTT.

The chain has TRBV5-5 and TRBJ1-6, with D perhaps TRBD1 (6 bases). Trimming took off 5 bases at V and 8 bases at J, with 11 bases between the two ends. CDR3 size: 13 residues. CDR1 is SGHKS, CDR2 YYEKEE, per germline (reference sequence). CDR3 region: CASRPGQDSPLHF. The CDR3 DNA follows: TGTGCCAGCAGACCGGGACAAGATTCACCCCTCCACTTT.

CDR3 DNA: TGTGCCAGCAGCTTGAATCCAGGCGGGTATGGCTACACCTTC. It specifies CASSLNPGGYGYTF. V usage is TRBV5-6 and J usage is TRBJ1-2; D call uncertain. Germline V gene sequence: CDR1 SGHDT, CDR2 YYEEEE. The CDR3 length is 14 residues. V lost 1 base to trimming and J lost 5 bases, with 12 bases between them.

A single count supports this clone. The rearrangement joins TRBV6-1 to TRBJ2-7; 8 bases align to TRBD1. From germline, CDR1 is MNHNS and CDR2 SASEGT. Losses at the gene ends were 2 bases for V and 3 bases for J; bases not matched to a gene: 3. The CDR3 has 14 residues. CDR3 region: CASSETGQGYEQYV. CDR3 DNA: TGTGCCAGCAGTGAAACAGGACAGGGCTACGAGCAGTACGTC.

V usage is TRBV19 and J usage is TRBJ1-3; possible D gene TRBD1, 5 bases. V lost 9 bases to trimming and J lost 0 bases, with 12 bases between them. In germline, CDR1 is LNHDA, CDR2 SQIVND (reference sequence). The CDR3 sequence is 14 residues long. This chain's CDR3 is CASREGRSGNTIYF. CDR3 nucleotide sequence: TGTGCCAGCAGGGAGGGACGCTCTGGAAACACCATATATTTT.

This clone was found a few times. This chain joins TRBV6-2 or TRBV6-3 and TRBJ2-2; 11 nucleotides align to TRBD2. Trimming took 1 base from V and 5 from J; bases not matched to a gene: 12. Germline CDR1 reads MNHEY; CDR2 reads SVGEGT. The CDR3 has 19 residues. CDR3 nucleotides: TGTGCCAGCAGTTACTGGGCGACTAGCGGGGCCATGGGGACCGGGGAGCTGTTTTTT. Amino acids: CASSYWATSGAMGTGELFF.

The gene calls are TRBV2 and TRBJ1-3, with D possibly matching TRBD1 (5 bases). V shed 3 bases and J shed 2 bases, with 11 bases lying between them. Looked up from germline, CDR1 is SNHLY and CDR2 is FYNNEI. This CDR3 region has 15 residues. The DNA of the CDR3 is TGTGCCAGCAGTGATCGGGGGGGGACTGGAAACACCATATATTTT. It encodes CASSDRGGTGNTIYF.

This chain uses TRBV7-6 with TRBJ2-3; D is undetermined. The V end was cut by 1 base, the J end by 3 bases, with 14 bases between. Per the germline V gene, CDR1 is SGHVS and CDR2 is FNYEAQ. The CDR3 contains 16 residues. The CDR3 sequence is CASSLETMVVTDTQYF. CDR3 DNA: TGTGCCAGCAGCTTAGAAACAATGGTGGTGACAGATACGCAGTATTTT.

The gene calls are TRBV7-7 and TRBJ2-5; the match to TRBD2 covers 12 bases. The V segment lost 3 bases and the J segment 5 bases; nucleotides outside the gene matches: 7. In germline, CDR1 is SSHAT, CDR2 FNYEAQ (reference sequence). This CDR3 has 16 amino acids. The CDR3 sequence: CASSLSGTSGRETQYF. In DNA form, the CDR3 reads TGTGCCAGCAGCTTGTCCGGGACTAGCGGGCGGGAGACCCAGTACTTC.

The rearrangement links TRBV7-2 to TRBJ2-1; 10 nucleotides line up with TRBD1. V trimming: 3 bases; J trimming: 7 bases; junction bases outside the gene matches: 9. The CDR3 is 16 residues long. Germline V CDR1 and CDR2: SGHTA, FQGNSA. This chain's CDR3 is CASSLTGTGAGNEQFF. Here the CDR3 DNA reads TGTGCCAGCAGCTTGACCGGGACAGGGGCCGGGAATGAGCAGTTCTTC. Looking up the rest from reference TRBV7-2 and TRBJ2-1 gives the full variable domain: GAGVSQSPSNKVTEKGKDVELRCDPISGHTALYWYRQSLGQGLEFLIYFQGNSAPDKSGLPSDRFSAERTGGSVSTLTIQRTQQEDSAVYLCASSLTGTGAGNEQFFGPGTRLTVL.

DNA for the CDR3: TGTGCCAGCCACGGGACAGGGACTAACTATGGCTACACCTTC. Translation: CASHGTGTNYGYTF. V usage is TRBV5-6 and J usage is TRBJ1-2, with 9 bases that match TRBD1. Germline CDR1 is SGHDT and CDR2 is YYEEEE. With V trimmed by 7 bases and J by 0 bases, 4 bases remained unmatched. The CDR3 sequence is 14 residues long.

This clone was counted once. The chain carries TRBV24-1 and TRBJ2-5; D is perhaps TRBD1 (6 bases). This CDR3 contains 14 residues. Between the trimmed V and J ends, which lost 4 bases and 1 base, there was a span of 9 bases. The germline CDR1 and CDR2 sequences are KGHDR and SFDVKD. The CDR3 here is CATSDPRGQETQYF. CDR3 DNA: TGTGCCACCAGTGACCCCAGGGGCCAAGAGACCCAGTACTTC.

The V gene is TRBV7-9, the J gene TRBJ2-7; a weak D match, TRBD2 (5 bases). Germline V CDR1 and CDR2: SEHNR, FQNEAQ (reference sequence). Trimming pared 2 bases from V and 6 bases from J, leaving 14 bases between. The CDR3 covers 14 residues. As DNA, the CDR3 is TGTGCCAGCAGCTTATGGGCGGGCGCGGTCGAGCAGTACTTC. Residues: CASSLWAGAVEQYF.

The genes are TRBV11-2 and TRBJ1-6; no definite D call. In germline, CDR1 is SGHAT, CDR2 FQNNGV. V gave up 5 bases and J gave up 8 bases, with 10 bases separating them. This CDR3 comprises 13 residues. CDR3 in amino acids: CASSQQYYSPLHF. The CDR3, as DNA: TGTGCCAGCAGCCAACAATATTATTCACCCCTCCACTTT.

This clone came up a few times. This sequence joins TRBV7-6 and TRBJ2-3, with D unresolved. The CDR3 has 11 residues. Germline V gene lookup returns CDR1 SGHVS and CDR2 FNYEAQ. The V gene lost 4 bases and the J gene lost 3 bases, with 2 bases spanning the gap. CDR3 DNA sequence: TGTGCCAGCAGCTCAACAGATACGCAGTATTTT. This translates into CASSSTDTQYF.

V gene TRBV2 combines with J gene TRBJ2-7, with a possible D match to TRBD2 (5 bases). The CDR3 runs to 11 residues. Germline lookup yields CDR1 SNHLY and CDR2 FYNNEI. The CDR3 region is CATATGYEQYV. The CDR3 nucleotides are TGTGCAACAGCAACGGGATACGAGCAGTACGTC.